A selection of T cell receptor beta chains follows, all from one sample in a study of cytomegalovirus exposure and HLA in healthy donors. The data were produced by immunoSEQ multiplex PCR, yet TCRdb's version contains in-frame clones alone and is incomplete. The repertoire consists of 100,000 to 150,000 clones, with roughly 80% occurring once and the leading ten covering more than 1.5%. Sequenced: PBMCs. Receptor source: a man aged 18 to 30 in good health and CMV-seronegative. Both conserved end residues are part of each CDR3. The order of the fields is CDR3 DNA, CDR3 protein, J gene, clone size, V gene, D gene. D genes are given only for firm matches. Expanded clones get a size class; other rows say once, few or many, or leave the size out.

TGCGCCAGCAGCTTGGTGGGCAGGGCTGAAGCTTTCTTT,CASSLVGRAEAFF,TRBJ1-1,.,TRBV5-1,.
TGTGCCAGCAGTGTGGGGCAGACTAGCTACGAGCAGTACTTC,CASSVGQTSYEQYF,TRBJ2-7,.,TRBV2,.
TGCGCCAGCAGCCTTGGGGGCTCGGGAGAGCAGTACTTC,CASSLGGSGEQYF,TRBJ2-7,once,TRBV5-1,.
TGTGCCAGTATGCGGATTGGGACTAGCGGTTACAATGAGCAGTTCTTC,CASMRIGTSGYNEQFF,TRBJ2-1,.,TRBV19,TRBD2
TGTGCCAGCATTCGACAGCTTAATCAGCCCCAGCATTTT,CASIRQLNQPQHF,TRBJ1-5,once,TRBV2,.
TGCGCCAGCCTGTATCTGGGGGCGACTGAAGCTTTCTTT,CASLYLGATEAFF,TRBJ1-1,.,TRBV10-2,.
TGTGCCAGCAGCTCTACGGGACTAGCGGGGGGACAAGAGACCCAGTACTTC,CASSSTGLAGGQETQYF,TRBJ2-5,.,TRBV7-9,TRBD2
TGTGCCAGCTCACTCTCGAGGACAGGGGTTCACTATGGCTACACCTTC,CASSLSRTGVHYGYTF,TRBJ1-2,.,TRBV18,TRBD1
TGTGCCAGTAGTATCCCGACAGTTTCTGGAAACACCATATATTTT,CASSIPTVSGNTIYF,TRBJ1-3,.,TRBV19,.
TGTGCCAGCAGAAATAACGGGGGATTACAAGAGGCCCAGTACTTC,CASRNNGGLQEAQYF,TRBJ2-5,.,TRBV11-2,.
TGTGCCAGCAGCTTAAATCGGGGGGGGCTCCAAGAGACCCAGTACTTC,CASSLNRGGLQETQYF,TRBJ2-5,.,TRBV7-3,TRBD2